This TCR beta chain was obtained from a study of cytomegalovirus exposure and HLA in healthy donors. This CDR3 has 16 residues. Trimming at V came to 4 bases and at J to 3 bases, leaving 10 bases not matched to a gene. Germline V gene data show CDR1 as SGDLS and CDR2 as YYNGEE. For this clone: Its antigen remains unidentified.

Findings and caveats of the study: In all likelihood, a cluster of highly shared sequence variants was a sequencing artifact.

The PCR employed 60 Vbeta primers together with 13 Jbeta primers. Clones were sequenced by immunoSEQ multiplex PCR, and TCRdb holds only the in-frame ones, with some missing. The sample has 100,000 or so clones; 76% are singletons. The chain couples TRBV9 to TRBJ2-5; 9 bases line up with TRBD2. Sequenced input: PBMCs. This receptor was obtained from a man under 40 in good health and CMV-seropositive. CDR3 bases: TGTGCCAGCAGCCCCCTCGGACTAGCGCAAGAAGAGACCCAGTACTTC. Encoded protein: CASSPLGLAQEETQYF.